This T cell receptor (beta chain) stems from a study of blood T cell repertoires in COVID-19. This CDR3 has 14 amino acids. The germline CDR1 and CDR2 sequences are ENHRY and SYGVKD. V dropped 7 bases and J dropped 5 bases, with 17 bases sitting between them. TCRdb's copy holds only in-frame clones and misses some; the assay was immunoSEQ multiplex PCR. The table lists 95,000 to 100,000 clones, around 85% of them singletons, with about 1.8% in the top ten. The origin of this receptor is a woman aged 70-85 years with active or convalescent COVID-19. The sequenced material came from peripheral blood. The chain recombines TRBV10-3 with TRBJ1-1; D possibly corresponds to TRBD1 (6 bases). CDR3 sequence reads: CAITRDTKSTEAFF. DNA for the CDR3: TGTGCCATCACCCGGGACACTAAGAGTACTGAAGCTTTCTTT.